These T cell receptor beta chains were read from a single sample in a study of CD8 T cells in ankylosing spondylitis. A single record per CDR3 protein comes from TCRdb applying MiXCR to the 5' RACE reads. The data contain 250,000 to 350,000 distinct CDR3 sequences, around 21% of them seen just once; the ten biggest clones take up 3.5%. The sequenced material came from blood, either unsorted or a sorted T cell fraction (not recorded which). The receptors derive from a female donor with ankylosing spondylitis or in good health (not recorded which). The CDR3 runs from the conserved cysteine through the conserved F or W. D genes are given only for firm matches. Rows may omit the clone size; those that give it use once, few, many or a size class.

size,length,D,V,J,DNA,CDR3
-,12,-,TRBV20-1,TRBJ1-5,TGCAGTGCTAGCGACGGGGATCAGCCCCAGCATTTT,CSASDGDQPQHF
few,12,TRBD2,TRBV20-1,TRBJ2-7,TGCAGTGCTAGATCACCCCTCCGGGACTACTCTTTC,CSARSPLRDYSF
many,12,-,TRBV29-1,TRBJ2-5,TGCAGCGTGAAAGACGGGACGAAGACCCAGTACTTC,CSVKDGTKTQYF
many,16,TRBD2,TRBV6-1,TRBJ2-7,TGTGCCAGCAGCCACGGGACTAGCGGGAGGTCCTACGAGCAGTACTTC,CASSHGTSGRSYEQYF
-,14,TRBD2,TRBV7-2,TRBJ2-1,TGTGCCAGCAGCTTTCAGCGGGAGAGGAATGAGCAGTTCTTC,CASSFQRERNEQFF
-,12,-,TRBV6-2/TRBV6-3,TRBJ1-1,TGTGCCAGCAGTGACTTTGACAGGGAAGCTTTCTTT,CASSDFDREAFF
-,17,-,TRBV9,TRBJ2-1,TGTGCCAGCAGCCAGTCCAGTGGCTTAAGCTCCTACAATGAGCAGTTCTTC,CASSQSSGLSSYNEQFF
-,16,TRBD2,TRBV7-2,TRBJ2-7,TGTGCCAGCAGCATCGGATCCGGGGGGGCTCCCTACGAGCAGTACTTC,CASSIGSGGAPYEQYF
-,11,-,TRBV7-2,TRBJ2-7,TGTGCCAGCGGTCAGGAATACGAGCAGTACTTC,CASGQEYEQYF
few,11,-,TRBV13,TRBJ2-1,TGTGCCACATCTACCTACAATGAGCAGTTCTTC,CATSTYNEQFF
-,20,TRBD2,TRBV20-1,TRBJ2-1,TGCAGTGCTAGAGACCAGGGACTAGCGGGAGGAATCTTTGACTACAATGAGCAGTTCTTC,CSARDQGLAGGIFDYNEQFF
few,14,TRBD1,TRBV30,TRBJ1-1,TGTGCCCGAGGGGGCAGCGGGATGAACACTGAAGCTTTCTTT,CARGGSGMNTEAFF
many,13,-,TRBV20-1,TRBJ1-1,TGCAGTGCTGGGCCTCCTGAGGTGGTTGGAGCTTTCTTT,CSAGPPEVVGAFF
many,13,-,TRBV7-2,TRBJ2-4,TGTGCCAGCAGCTTCAATGAGGGGAACATTCAGTACTTC,CASSFNEGNIQYF
-,15,TRBD1,TRBV15,TRBJ2-4,TGTGCCACCAGCAGAGAATTGACAGGGGTGGACATTCAGTACTTC,CATSRELTGVDIQYF
few,14,-,TRBV20-1,TRBJ2-3,TGCAGTGCGGTAGGACTAAGGGAAACAGATACGCAGTATTTT,CSAVGLRETDTQYF
many,18,TRBD2,TRBV10-3,TRBJ2-1,TGTGCCATCAGCGGGACTAGCGGGAGGACCAGCTCCTACAATGAGCAGTTCTTC,CAISGTSGRTSSYNEQFF
-,13,-,TRBV3-1,TRBJ2-5,TGTGCCAGCAGCACGGGGCCTAGAGAGACCCAGTACTTC,CASSTGPRETQYF
many,13,-,TRBV6-5,TRBJ1-2,TGTGCCAGCAGTCCCTCGGACCTCTATGGCTACACCTTC,CASSPSDLYGYTF
few,17,TRBD2,TRBV20-1,TRBJ2-7,TGCAGTGCTTCAAATCCGGGACTAGCGGGTCCTACCTACGAGCAGTACTTC,CSASNPGLAGPTYEQYF
-,19,TRBD2,TRBV28,TRBJ2-1,TGTGCCAGCAGCCCGGGGGGGCGGACAAAAAAGCTTCTCTACAATGAGCAGTTCTTC,CASSPGGRTKKLLYNEQFF
-,12,-,TRBV7-9,TRBJ2-5,TGTGCCAGCAGCTTTTCGTTCGAGACCCAGTACTTC,CASSFSFETQYF
-,15,-,TRBV20-1,TRBJ2-3,TGCAGTGCTTCAACTAGGGGCCTGAGCACAGATACGCAGTATTTT,CSASTRGLSTDTQYF
few,15,-,TRBV7-2,TRBJ2-3,TGTGCCAGCAGCAACAGGGAGTTCGTTGGGTTTACGCAGTATTTT,CASSNREFVGFTQYF
many,14,-,TRBV20-1,TRBJ2-1,TGCAGTGCTAGAGACCCAAGGGGGAGGGGTGAGCAGTTCTTC,CSARDPRGRGEQFF
-,13,TRBD2,TRBV10-3,TRBJ2-7,TGTGCCGTAAGATTAGCGGGAGTCGACGAGCAGTACTTC,CAVRLAGVDEQYF
many,14,-,TRBV7-2,TRBJ2-5,TGTGCCAGCAGCCGGGGAGATTTCCAAGAGACCCAGTACTTC,CASSRGDFQETQYF